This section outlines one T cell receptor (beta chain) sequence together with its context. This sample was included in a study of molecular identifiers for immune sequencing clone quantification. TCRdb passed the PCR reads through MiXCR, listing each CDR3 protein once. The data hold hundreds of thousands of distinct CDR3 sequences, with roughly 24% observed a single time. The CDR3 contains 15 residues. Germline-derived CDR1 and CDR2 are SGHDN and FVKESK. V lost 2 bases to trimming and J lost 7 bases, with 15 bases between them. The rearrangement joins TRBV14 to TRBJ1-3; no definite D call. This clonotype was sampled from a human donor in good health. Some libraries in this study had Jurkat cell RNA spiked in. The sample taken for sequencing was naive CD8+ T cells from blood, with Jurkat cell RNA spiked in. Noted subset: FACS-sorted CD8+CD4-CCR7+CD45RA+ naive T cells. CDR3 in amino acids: CASSQRSQLRNTIYF. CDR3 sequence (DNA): TGTGCCAGCAGCCAACGTTCCCAGTTACGGAACACCATATATTTT.